The entry below gives a single T cell receptor beta chain sequence along with its context. Its antigen is still unknown. Other nucleotide sequences from this sample produce the same CDR3. The sample is drawn from a study of cytomegalovirus exposure and HLA in healthy donors. Primers: 60 Vbeta forward and 13 Jbeta reverse. The assay was immunoSEQ multiplex PCR, and TCRdb's table has in-frame clones only and misses some. The sample gives approximately 160,000 clones, 80% to 90% of which show up once; around 4.9% is in the top ten. V dropped 0 bases and J dropped 4 bases, with 12 bases sitting between them. The CDR3 covers 15 residues. Looked up from germline, CDR1 is LNHNV and CDR2 is YYDKDF (reference sequence). Broader study findings: Earlier findings revealed that most TCR beta V segments proved productive either about 87% or about 30% of the time.

This TCR came from a girl between 10 and 17 years old in good health and CMV-seropositive. The sequenced sample consisted of PBMCs. The chain joins TRBV15 to TRBJ1-2; unclear D gene. CDR3 sequence reads: CATSRDQEAFYGYTF. The DNA for the CDR3 is TGTGCCACCAGCAGAGATCAGGAAGCCTTCTATGGCTACACCTTC.